This T cell receptor (beta chain) was identified during a study of blood T cell repertoires in COVID-19. This clone showed up just a few times. Germline CDR1 is SGHTA and CDR2 is FQGNSA. The length of the CDR3 is 12 residues. The V and J ends lost 5 bases and 7 bases respectively, with 8 bases between them. Participants were aged 18 to 89 years from approximately 25 US areas. Clinical history as reported by participants underpinned cohort assignment. Original analysis: How many nucleated cells were present was estimated from reference gene primer amplification. This table comes from immunoSEQ multiplex PCR, and its TCRdb copy is limited to in-frame clones, with some not included. V and J calls and clone size are as listed in that table; D and trimming were resolved from the DNA. The table shows 60,000 or so clones, with approximately 70% occurring only once.

The TCR sequence derives from a woman aged 55-70 years who had been exposed to COVID-19. The chain joins TRBV7-2 to TRBJ1-4; the D gene is possibly TRBD1 (5 bases). The sample comprised PBMCs or T cells enriched from blood (not recorded which). CDR3 amino acids: CASSTGGEKLFF. The DNA of the CDR3 is TGTGCCAGCAGCACGGGGGGTGAAAAACTGTTTTTT.